A single sample gave rise to the 20 T cell receptor beta chains below, sequenced in a study of somatic mutations in cytotoxic T cells in rheumatoid arthritis (dated 2017 in TCRdb). The library was obtained by the immunoSEQ multiplex PCR assay. Entries here come from immuneACCESS through TCRdb and include only in-frame sequences with V and J called. Some clones fail to appear in such tables; in the studies checked, an unresolved V gene covers under half of the shortfall, and the cause of the remainder is unknown. The sample table holds 15,000 or so clones, of which over 70% were seen once. Around 30% of the sample goes to the ten largest clones. Specimen: CD8+ T cells sorted from blood. The receptors here all came from an adult with rheumatoid arthritis.

This clone was found once. The rearrangement links TRBV4-1 to TRBJ2-7; no clear D. CDR1 and CDR2 (germline): MGHRA, YSYEKL. This CDR3 has 14 residues. Trimming took 0 bases from V and 2 from J, leaving 8 bases between them. The CDR3 region is CASSQEFAAYEQYF. DNA of the CDR3: TGCGCCAGCAGCCAAGAGTTCGCGGCCTACGAGCAGTACTTC.

This clone was recorded once. The CDR3 loop is CATSGKDRAGANVLTF. CDR3 nucleotide sequence: TGTGCCACCAGCGGAAAAGACAGGGCTGGGGCCAACGTCCTGACTTTC. This chain connects TRBV15 to TRBJ2-6; TRBD1 matches 7 bases. Germline values: CDR1 LNHNV, CDR2 YYDKDF (reference sequence). This CDR3 is built from 16 residues. V lost 5 bases and J lost 2; bases outside the gene matches: 6. The complete variable domain, with remaining parts taken from reference TRBV15 and TRBJ2-6, reads DAMVIQNPRYQVTQFGKPVTLSCSQTLNHNVMYWYQQKSSQAPKLLFHYYDKDFNNEADTPDNFQSRRPNTSFCFLDIRSPGLGDTAMYLCATSGKDRAGANVLTFGAGSRLTVL.

The chain couples TRBV5-1 to TRBJ2-5; possible D gene TRBD2, 6 bases. The J call is doubtful: the DNA matches TRBJ2-7 better. Per the germline V gene, CDR1 is SGHRS and CDR2 is YFSETQ. The CDR3 totals 15 residues. CDR3 residues: CASSLAPGVPYEQYF. The CDR3 nucleotides read TGCGCCAGCAGCTTGGCCCCGGGAGTTCCCTACGAGCAGTACTTC.

J is TRBJ1-4 and V is TRBV7-9; no reliable D call. The CDR3 covers 14 residues. From germline, CDR1 is SEHNR and CDR2 FQNEAQ (reference sequence). Between the trimmed V and J ends, which lost 2 bases and 8 bases, there was a span of 12 bases. Written as DNA, the CDR3 is TGTGCCAGCAGCTTAAACCCTAACGTGGAAAAACTGTTTTTT. As protein: CASSLNPNVEKLFF.

The genes are TRBV7-6 and TRBJ2-1; a weak D match, TRBD1 (6 bases). CDR3 length: 14 amino acids. V lost 3 bases and J lost 7, with 13 bases in between. Germline values: CDR1 SGHVS, CDR2 FNYEAQ. The chain's CDR3 is CASSFLGARNEQFF. The CDR3 DNA is TGTGCCAGCAGCTTCTTGGGGGCGCGGAATGAGCAGTTCTTC.

The chain couples TRBV2 to TRBJ2-1, with D possibly called TRBD1 or TRBD2 (5 bases each). The CDR3 totals 15 residues. Per germline, CDR1 SNHLY and CDR2 FYNNEI. Trimming left V 7 bases short and J 0 bases short, with 13 bases between. CDR3 DNA: TGTGCCAGCAAGTCAGGGACCAGCTCCTACAATGAGCAGTTCTTC. Protein: CASKSGTSSYNEQFF.

The chain recombines TRBV7-9 with TRBJ2-7, with 9 positions matching TRBD1. J was trimmed by 3 bases and V by 1 base; bases with no gene match: 4. Per germline, CDR1 SEHNR and CDR2 FQNEAQ (reference sequence). The CDR3 consists of 15 residues. The CDR3 sequence is CASSLDQDRGYEQYF. The CDR3 DNA follows: TGTGCCAGCAGCTTAGATCAGGACAGGGGCTACGAGCAGTACTTC. Full variable domain (outside the CDR3, taken from reference TRBV7-9 and TRBJ2-7): DTGVSQNPRHKITKRGQNVTFRCDPISEHNRLYWYRQTLGQGPEFLTYFQNEAQLEKSRLLSDRFSAERPKGSFSTLEIQRTEQGDSAMYLCASSLDQDRGYEQYFGPGTRLTVT.

The chain joins TRBV11-2 to TRBJ1-1, with D unresolved. The V and J ends lost 2 bases and 3 bases respectively, with 13 bases between them. Germline CDR1 SGHAT, CDR2 FQNNGV. CDR3 length equals 15 residues. Written as DNA, the CDR3 is TGTGCCAGCAGCTTAACCGCGAGGTCGGACACTGAAGCTTTCTTT. Translation gives CASSLTARSDTEAFF.

The V call is TRBV7-2, the J call TRBJ2-3, with 12 bases aligning to TRBD2. Per germline, CDR1 SGHTA and CDR2 FQGNSA. The CDR3 has 16 amino acids. V shed 1 base, J shed 6 bases, and the junction held 5 bases outside the gene matches. CDR3 protein: CASSLDPSGGADTQYF. In DNA, the CDR3 is TGTGCCAGCAGCTTAGACCCTAGCGGGGGGGCTGATACGCAGTATTTT.

V and J are TRBV28 and TRBJ1-5; D may be TRBD1 (5 bases). V lost 5 bases to trimming and J lost 0 bases, with 14 bases between them. Germline V gives CDR1 MDHEN, CDR2 SYDVKM. CDR3 length: 16 residues. The CDR3 coding sequence is TGTGCCAGCAGTCCCGGGACGGAGGTTAGCAATCAGCCCCAGCATTTT. Translated, it gives CASSPGTEVSNQPQHF.

The rearrangement links TRBV6-1 to TRBJ2-5; the D gene is possibly TRBD1 (6 bases). V was pared by 9 bases and J by 5 bases, with 19 bases between. This CDR3 region has 14 residues. Germline V gene data show CDR1 as MNHNS and CDR2 as SASEGT. The CDR3 spells CASLHRARMETQYF. The CDR3 nucleotides are TGTGCCAGTCTCCACAGGGCGAGGATGGAGACCCAGTACTTC.

V is TRBV11-2 and J is TRBJ2-3, with 8 nucleotides matching TRBD2. The CDR3 totals 16 residues. Germline CDR1 SGHAT, CDR2 FQNNGV. After removal of 1 base from V and 2 bases from J, the junction contained 5 bases not matched to a gene. The CDR3 DNA reads TGTGCCAGCAGCTTAGGGGTAGCGGGGAACACAGATACGCAGTATTTT. This encodes CASSLGVAGNTDTQYF.

In this sample, this clone turned up once. V and J are TRBV2 and TRBJ1-2, with TRBD1 as a possible D gene (6 bases). Trimming cost V 5 bases and J 2 bases, with 9 bases left between them. The CDR3 totals 13 residues. Germline CDR1 reads SNHLY; CDR2 reads FYNNEI. CDR3 nucleotide sequence: TGTGCCAGCAGTCCGACAGGAAACTATGGCTACACCTTC. Protein sequence: CASSPTGNYGYTF.

This clone was counted only a few times. This chain links TRBV29-1 with TRBJ2-1; D might be TRBD2 (5 bases). The germline gives CDR1 SQVTM, CDR2 ANQGSEA. This CDR3 is built from 14 residues. Trimming pared 3 bases from V and 9 bases from J, leaving 18 bases between. This CDR3 reads CSVEGASPSGEQFF. The CDR3 DNA sequence: TGCAGCGTTGAGGGTGCTAGCCCATCAGGTGAGCAGTTCTTC.

The genes are TRBV19 and TRBJ1-2; D is ambiguous. V shed 1 base and J shed 8 bases, with 11 bases lying between them. The CDR3 spans 13 residues. The germline gives CDR1 LNHDA, CDR2 SQIVND (reference sequence). The DNA of the CDR3 is TGTGCCAGTAGTATAGCTCACAGTGCGGGCTACACCTTC. Amino acid sequence: CASSIAHSAGYTF.

The V gene is TRBV7-6, the J gene TRBJ2-7, with TRBD2 matching over 14 bases. Trimming took 5 bases from V and 5 from J; bases not matched to a gene: 8. The germline CDR1 and CDR2 sequences are SGHVS and FNYEAQ. The CDR3 runs 16 residues. The DNA for the CDR3 is TGTGCCAGCAGCCCTGCTAGACTAGCGGGGGGGAACGAGCAGTACTTC. Protein sequence: CASSPARLAGGNEQYF.

This clone was seen more than once but under ten times. The gene calls are TRBV14 and TRBJ1-2; the match to TRBD1 covers 7 bases. V shed 1 base and J 2 bases; nucleotides not matched to a gene: 19. CDR1 is SGHDN, CDR2 FVKESK, per germline. There are 20 residues in the CDR3. This chain's CDR3 is CASSQARRWLDREDNYGYTF. The CDR3 bases are TGTGCCAGCAGCCAAGCCCGGAGGTGGCTCGACAGGGAGGACAACTATGGCTACACCTTC.

This chain joins TRBV6-1 and TRBJ1-5, with D perhaps TRBD1 (5 bases). Germline CDR1 is MNHNS and CDR2 is SASEGT. V was shortened by 1 base and J by 7 bases, with 17 bases between the two germline ends. There are 16 residues in the CDR3. As DNA, the CDR3 is TGTGCCAGCAGTGAAGGCGGTCTGGGGGTATCGCAGCCCCAGCATTTT. Its protein is CASSEGGLGVSQPQHF.

V is TRBV9 and J is TRBJ2-1; 7 bases agree with TRBD1. This CDR3 has 12 amino acids. The V and J ends lost 3 bases and 9 bases, in that order; junction bases with no gene match: 3. CDR1 and CDR2 from the germline V gene are SGDLS and YYNGEE. In DNA form, the CDR3 reads TGTGCCAGCAGCGGACAGGGAAGTGAGCAGTTCTTC. This encodes CASSGQGSEQFF.

The chain joins TRBV27 to TRBJ1-2; TRBD1 matches at 7 bases. The CDR3 consists of 13 residues. The germline V gene encodes CDR1 MNHEY and CDR2 SMNVEV (reference sequence). The junction had 1 base not matched to a gene; V was cut back by 0 bases and J by 6 bases. The CDR3 is CASSLSGGDGYTF. The CDR3 DNA reads TGTGCCAGCAGTTTATCAGGGGGCGATGGCTACACCTTC.